Listed below are T cell receptor beta chains from one sample, sequenced in a study of blood T cell repertoires in COVID-19. Clones were read by immunoSEQ multiplex PCR, and TCRdb kept only the in-frame ones, dropping some. Altogether around 100,000 clones are present, more than 85% being singletons, with the ten largest covering approximately 2.3%. What was sequenced was peripheral blood. These receptors were taken from a human donor with active COVID-19. The donor label of this sample is uncertain. Both conserved end residues are part of each CDR3. Each record gives: CDR3 DNA, CDR3 protein, V gene, clone size, D gene, J gene. D genes are given only for firm matches. Clone sizes are given selectively: once, few, many, or a class where the clone is expanded.

TGTGCCAGCAGTGACTCAGAGGGCCAGCCCCAGCATTTT,CASSDSEGQPQHF,TRBV6-4,-,-,TRBJ1-5
TGTGCCAGCAGCGTAGAGGAGGATTCACCCCTCCACTTT,CASSVEEDSPLHF,TRBV9,-,-,TRBJ1-6
TGTGCCAGCAGTTCCGCGGGGGAGCGCACAGATACGCAGTATTTT,CASSSAGERTDTQYF,TRBV6-5,-,TRBD2,TRBJ2-3
TGTGCCAGCTCGCGACAGGGGGCGAAGGACATTCAGTACTTC,CASSRQGAKDIQYF,TRBV18,-,TRBD1,TRBJ2-4
TGTGCCAGCAGTTTAATTAGCGGGGTGGGGCAGTTCTTC,CASSLISGVGQFF,TRBV28,-,TRBD2,TRBJ2-1
TGCGCCAGCAGCCAAGGGGAGGGATCTAGCGGGGGGGCTCGTCGCAATGAGCAGTTCTTC,CASSQGEGSSGGARRNEQFF,TRBV4-1,-,TRBD2,TRBJ2-1
TGTGCCAGCAGCTTAGAGTGGCGGGAGACCCAGTACTTC,CASSLEWRETQYF,TRBV7-8,-,-,TRBJ2-5
TGTGCCAGCAGCGTTTCTAGCGACGACACAGATACGCAGTATTTT,CASSVSSDDTDTQYF,TRBV9,-,-,TRBJ2-3
TGTGCCAGCAGCCAAGCCAGCGGGGGGGCGCATGAGCAGTTCTTC,CASSQASGGAHEQFF,TRBV3-1/TRBV3-2,-,TRBD2,TRBJ2-1
TGTGCCAGCAGTTCGGACAGGACGTACTATGGCTACACCTTC,CASSSDRTYYGYTF,TRBV6-2/TRBV6-3,-,TRBD1,TRBJ1-2
TGTGCCAGCAGCTTCAGGCGGGGGGCCCACACCAACACCGGGGAGCTGTTTTTT,CASSFRRGAHTNTGELFF,TRBV5-4,-,TRBD2,TRBJ2-2
TGTGCCACCAGTGATCACAGGGAGGGGGCTGAAGCTTTCTTT,CATSDHREGAEAFF,TRBV24-1,-,-,TRBJ1-1
TGTGCCAGCAGCTTTAGCGGGGGCGAGGTAACCGGGGAGCTGTTTTTT,CASSFSGGEVTGELFF,TRBV9,few,TRBD2,TRBJ2-2
TGTGCCAGCAGTCAACCAGAAGCGAGCACCGGGGAGCTGTTTTTT,CASSQPEASTGELFF,TRBV3-1/TRBV3-2,-,-,TRBJ2-2
TGTGCCAGTAGAGCCTCGATCGTCAACACTGAAGCTTTCTTT,CASRASIVNTEAFF,TRBV19,-,-,TRBJ1-1
TGTGCCAGCAGTGAAGTGGTGGTCGGGACTAGCAATGAGCAGTTCTTC,CASSEVVVGTSNEQFF,TRBV6-1,-,TRBD2,TRBJ2-1
TGTGCCAGCAGCTTAACTGGGGGCGCAAACTATGGCTACACCTTC,CASSLTGGANYGYTF,TRBV11-2,-,-,TRBJ1-2
TGTGCCAGCAGCCCACGGTATAGTGGGCAAGAGTACTTC,CASSPRYSGQEYF,TRBV5-6,-,-,TRBJ2-7
TGCGCCAGCAGCTTAGGTACAGGGGCGAACACTGAAGCTTTCTTT,CASSLGTGANTEAFF,TRBV5-1,few,TRBD1,TRBJ1-1
TGCGCCAGCAAAGCCGGCCAGGGGAGCTCCTACAATGAGCAGTTCTTC,CASKAGQGSSYNEQFF,TRBV5-1,-,-,TRBJ2-1